This T cell receptor (beta chain) is from a study of glioma-infiltrating T cells. At the level of the study: Samples included WHO grade II oligodendrogliomas or astrocytomas and initial-diagnosis grade IV glioblastomas.

V shed 3 bases and J shed 2 bases, with 7 bases lying between them. In germline, CDR1 is ENHRY, CDR2 SYGVKD. This CDR3 region has 13 residues. Amplification of TCR alpha and beta CDR3 regions from RNA used iRepertoire nested multiplex PCR. Tissue mRNA or PBMC total RNA, about 90-450 ng, went into one-step reverse transcription and amplification. TCRdb ran MiXCR on the multiplex PCR reads and lists one entry per CDR3 protein. The data show 300,000 to 400,000 distinct CDR3 sequences, roughly two fifths seen once. The sequenced sample was glioma tissue, nonneoplastic brain tissue, or PBMCs (not recorded which). This sequence was found in a human donor with low-grade glioma or glioblastoma, undergoing nonglioma brain surgery, or in good health (not recorded which). The chain has TRBV10-3 and TRBJ1-1; unclear D gene. Here the CDR3 reads CAISEVVNTEAFF. CDR3 nucleotide sequence: TGTGCCATCAGTGAAGTAGTAAACACTGAAGCTTTCTTT.